Listed below are T cell receptor beta chains from one sample, sequenced in a study of brain T cells in children with intractable seizures. Method: immunoSEQ multiplex PCR; TCRdb's copy keeps in-frame clones and lacks some. The sample yields 300,000 to 400,000 clones, about 94% seen once. This material consisted of peripheral blood, taken more than 4 months after surgery. The source is a boy in the first two years of life with tuberous sclerosis and intractable seizures. Each CDR3 is given with its conserved first and last residue. A D gene is named only where the DNA matches it firmly. Not every row has a clone size; where given, it reads once, few, many or a size class.

j_call d_call v_call clone_size cdr3_nt cdr3_aa
TRBJ2-7 NA TRBV12-5 NA TGTGCTAGTGCCATGGACAGAGGGTGGCACGAGCAGTACTTC CASAMDRGWHEQYF
TRBJ2-2 NA TRBV19 NA TGTGCCAGTAGTATCTGGACCCGGGGCACCGGGGAGCTGTTTTTT CASSIWTRGTGELFF
TRBJ2-4 TRBD1 TRBV10-1 NA TGCGCCAGCCCTTTCAATCGGGACAGAATCCCTTTAGCCAAAAACATTCAGTACTTC CASPFNRDRIPLAKNIQYF
TRBJ2-2 NA TRBV19 NA TGTGCCAGTAGTATCCAGGACGGCACCGGGGAGCTGTTTTTT CASSIQDGTGELFF
TRBJ1-1 TRBD1 TRBV6-5 NA TGTGCCAGCAGTCCTAGGGGGCTGAACACTGAAGCTTTCTTT CASSPRGLNTEAFF
TRBJ2-1 NA TRBV7-2 NA TGTGCCAGCAGCTCCCCTTACCATGGGTTAATTTCCTACAATGAGCAGTTCTTC CASSSPYHGLISYNEQFF
TRBJ2-1 TRBD2 TRBV15 NA TGTGCCACCAGCAGAGATCTAAGCGGGGGGAACAATGAGCAGTTCTTC CATSRDLSGGNNEQFF
TRBJ1-5 NA TRBV27 NA TGTGCCAGCAGTTTGTCTGGTGGGATGAGGGGAACTCTACTGGGTCAGCCCCAGCATTTT CASSLSGGMRGTLLGQPQHF
TRBJ2-6 NA TRBV13 NA TGTGCCAGCAGCGCCGCCGGGACTGGGGCCAACGTCCTGACTTTC CASSAAGTGANVLTF
TRBJ2-3 TRBD2 TRBV7-2 NA TGTGCCAGCAGCTCCCCACTAGCGGGGGAAGATACGCAGTATTTT CASSSPLAGEDTQYF
TRBJ1-1 NA TRBV30 NA TGTGCCTGGAGTGTACTGGGGGGTCGGAACACTGAAGCTTTCTTT CAWSVLGGRNTEAFF
TRBJ2-5 TRBD2 TRBV5-1 NA TGCGCCAGCAGCTTAGAGCGGGAGGGTGGAGAGACCCAGTACTTC CASSLEREGGETQYF
TRBJ1-1 TRBD1 TRBV11-2 once TGTGCCAGCAGCTTAAGATCAGGGGGGACTGAAGCTTTCTTT CASSLRSGGTEAFF
TRBJ2-1 NA TRBV15 once TGTGCCACCAGCAGAGATCAGGCTAGCAATGAGCAGTTCTTC CATSRDQASNEQFF
TRBJ2-6 TRBD1 TRBV25-1 NA TGTGCCAGCACCGGGGGACAGGTCTCTGATGGGGCCAACGTCCTGACTTTC CASTGGQVSDGANVLTF
TRBJ1-6 NA TRBV3-1/TRBV3-2 NA TGTGCCAGCAGCCAAGGTGTGGGCGGTTCACCCCTCCACTTT CASSQGVGGSPLHF
TRBJ2-3 NA TRBV27 once TGTGCCAGCAGTTATGAGTGGGGGGATACGCAGTATTTT CASSYEWGDTQYF
TRBJ2-1 NA TRBV19 NA TGTGCCAGTAGTGTCAGGGGGACTTCCTACAATGAGCAGTTCTTC CASSVRGTSYNEQFF
TRBJ1-1 NA TRBV30 once TGTGCCTGGACAGACCGCTACACTGAAGCTTTCTTT CAWTDRYTEAFF
TRBJ2-2 NA TRBV13 NA TGTGCCAGCCGGAAGGCGATAAACACCGGGGAGCTGTTTTTT CASRKAINTGELFF
TRBJ1-2 TRBD1 TRBV5-1 NA TGCGCCAGCAGCTTGGCCTCGGGACAGAATAACTATGGCTACACCTTC CASSLASGQNNYGYTF
TRBJ1-1 NA TRBV5-5 NA TGTGCCAGCAGCTTGGGGGTGTGGGGGGCCACTCACACTGAAGCTTTCTTT CASSLGVWGATHTEAFF
TRBJ2-1 TRBD2 TRBV6-2/TRBV6-3 NA TGTGCCAGCAGTTTCTACCGTAGCGGGAGGAGTCCGAATGAGCAGTTCTTC CASSFYRSGRSPNEQFF
TRBJ1-3 NA TRBV23-1 NA TGCGCCAGCGCCCCCAGAAACACCATATATTTT CASAPRNTIYF
TRBJ2-1 NA TRBV4-1 NA TGCGCCAGCGGGAGCTACAATGAGCAGTTCTTC CASGSYNEQFF
TRBJ2-1 NA TRBV24-1 NA TGTGCCACCAGTGATCTTGGAACCACGGGACACAGCTCCTACAATGAGCAGTTCTTC CATSDLGTTGHSSYNEQFF
TRBJ2-1 NA TRBV27 NA TGTGCCAGCAGTTTCCTAGATCCCACTGGCTACAATGAGCAGTTCTTC CASSFLDPTGYNEQFF
TRBJ2-7 TRBD1 TRBV5-1 NA TGCGCCAGCTGCTTGGGCGGGGGGACAGGGGGCTACGAGCAGTACTTC CASCLGGGTGGYEQYF
TRBJ2-1 TRBD2 TRBV19 NA TGTGCCAGTAGTAGACTAGCGGGAAGGGGCAATGAGCAGTTCTTC CASSRLAGRGNEQFF
TRBJ2-2 TRBD2 TRBV7-3 NA TGTGCCAGCAGCTTAACTGCGGGGGGGAACACCGGGGAGCTGTTTTTT CASSLTAGGNTGELFF
TRBJ2-1 TRBD2 TRBV18 NA TGTGCCAGCTCACGGGGACTAGCGGGAGTGGGTGAGCAGTTCTTC CASSRGLAGVGEQFF
TRBJ1-6 NA TRBV19 NA TGTGCCAGTTCCTGGGACTCGGGGGGGTCTTTCCGACCCCTCCACTTT CASSWDSGGSFRPLHF
TRBJ2-3 NA TRBV7-9 NA TGTGCCAGCAGCTTAGCCGACACAGATACGCAGTATTTT CASSLADTDTQYF
TRBJ2-1 TRBD1 TRBV7-3 NA TGTGCCAGCAGTCGGACAGGGGGGGACGATGAGCAGTTCTTC CASSRTGGDDEQFF
TRBJ1-3 TRBD1 TRBV2 NA TGTGCCAGCAGTGCACAGGGGAGCTCTGGAAACACCATATATTTT CASSAQGSSGNTIYF
TRBJ1-2 NA TRBV6-5 NA TGTGCCAGCACCTCGATGACAGGCGGCTACACCTTC CASTSMTGGYTF
TRBJ2-5 NA TRBV5-4 NA TGTGCCAGCAGCCCCGAAGGAGAGACCCAGTACTTC CASSPEGETQYF
TRBJ1-2 TRBD1 TRBV5-6 NA TGTGCCAGCAGCTTGGGGGACAGGGTATACGGCTACACCTTC CASSLGDRVYGYTF
TRBJ1-4 TRBD1 TRBV6-1 NA TGTGCCAGCAGTGAATTAGGACAGGGGGCGTCAGTACGAGAAAAACTGTTTTTT CASSELGQGASVREKLFF
TRBJ1-2 NA TRBV7-6 few TGTGCCAGTGACAGTTCTTATGGCTACACCTTC CASDSSYGYTF
TRBJ2-1 NA TRBV19 NA TGTGCCAGTACTCAACGAGCGGACTCCTACAATGAGCAGTTCTTC CASTQRADSYNEQFF
TRBJ1-1 NA TRBV29-1 NA TGCAGCGTTGAAGGGTATCAGGTTGGAGCTTTCTTT CSVEGYQVGAFF